A single sample is the source of the 8 T cell receptor beta chains below, sequenced in a study of blood T cell repertoires in COVID-19. TCRdb's table, derived via immunoSEQ multiplex PCR, lists solely in-frame clones and lacks some. The data show hundreds of thousands of clones, about nine tenths seen once. The sample comprised peripheral blood. The receptors originated from a man aged 50 or older with acute or convalescent COVID-19.

This chain uses TRBV10-3 with TRBJ1-5; tentative D call: TRBD1 (5 bases). V was clipped by 3 bases and J by 4 bases, with 16 bases between them. Germline CDR1 ENHRY, CDR2 SYGVKD. The CDR3 contains 16 residues. As DNA, the CDR3 is TGTGCCATCAGTGAAGGGGAGTCCCGGGGGAATCAGCCCCAGCATTTT. Translation: CAISEGESRGNQPQHF.

The chain links TRBV12-5 to TRBJ2-7, with 8 bases lining up with TRBD1. The V segment lost 6 bases and the J segment 7 bases; nucleotides outside the gene matches: 8. The CDR3 is 13 amino acids. Germline CDR1 reads LGHNT; CDR2 reads FRNRAP. This CDR3 is CASGLGQGREQYF. In DNA form, the CDR3 reads TGTGCTAGTGGACTCGGACAGGGCCGGGAGCAGTACTTC. Based on the CDR3 plus reference TRBV12-5 and TRBJ2-7, the full variable domain is DARVTQTPRHKVTEMGQEVTMRCQPILGHNTVFWYRQTMMQGLELLAYFRNRAPLDDSGMPKDRFSAEMPDATLATLKIQPSEPRDSAVYFCASGLGQGREQYFGPGTRLTVT.

J is TRBJ1-3 and V is TRBV7-2; 8 nucleotides line up with TRBD1. Germline CDR1 SGHTA, CDR2 FQGNSA. Trimming cost V 5 bases and J 3 bases; bases outside gene matches: 9. The CDR3 has 16 residues. The CDR3 reads CASSPRQGRGGNTIYF. CDR3 DNA: TGTGCCAGCAGCCCCAGACAGGGGAGAGGTGGAAACACCATATATTTT. The full variable domain, its missing parts supplied by reference TRBV7-2 and TRBJ1-3, is GAGVSQSPSNKVTEKGKDVELRCDPISGHTALYWYRQSLGQGLEFLIYFQGNSAPDKSGLPSDRFSAERTGGSVSTLTIQRTQQEDSAVYLCASSPRQGRGGNTIYFGEGSWLTVV.

V gene TRBV6-5 combines with J gene TRBJ1-2, with D possibly matching TRBD1 (6 bases). The CDR3 runs to 11 residues. The ends were cut back, 9 bases at V and 8 bases at J, with 13 bases in the middle. Germline V lookup: CDR1 MNHEY, CDR2 SVGAGI. The CDR3 region has the DNA TGTGCCAGTCTTAACAGGGACGGCTACACCTTC. Amino acid sequence: CASLNRDGYTF.

The chain is built from TRBV20-1 and TRBJ1-1, with D tentatively TRBD1 (5 bases). The germline CDR1 and CDR2 sequences are DFQATT and SNEGSKA (reference sequence). The CDR3 is 13 amino acids. Trimming took 3 bases from V and 4 from J, leaving 12 bases between them. The CDR3 DNA is TGCAGTGCTAGTACGGGGGGGGGCACTGAAGCTTTCTTT. Residues: CSASTGGGTEAFF.

V usage is TRBV6-1 and J usage is TRBJ1-2; no clear D gene. CDR1 is MNHNS, CDR2 SASEGT, per germline. The ends were cut back, 0 bases at V and 4 bases at J, with 12 bases in the middle. The CDR3 is made up of 15 amino acids. The CDR3 sequence is CASSEAPGEGYGYTF. CDR3 bases: TGTGCCAGCAGTGAAGCCCCAGGTGAGGGCTATGGCTACACCTTC.

V usage is TRBV4-1 and J usage is TRBJ2-6; 7 bases are a match to TRBD1. J gave up 5 bases and V 2 bases, and 21 bases lay outside the gene matches. The germline CDR1 and CDR2 sequences are MGHRA and YSYEKL. The CDR3 covers 21 residues. In nucleotides, the CDR3 is TGCGCCAGCAGCCAACTTACAATCGGCCCAGGGGGAAAGACTAGGGCCAACGTCCTGACTTTC. Its translation: CASSQLTIGPGGKTRANVLTF.

This rearrangement joins TRBV12-3 or TRBV12-4 to TRBJ1-2; D might be TRBD1 (5 bases). Trimming cost V 2 bases and J 5 bases, with 9 bases left between them. There are 13 residues in the CDR3. The CDR3 bases are TGTGCCAGCAGTTTAATGGGGGGGTATGGCTACACCTTC. Protein: CASSLMGGYGYTF.